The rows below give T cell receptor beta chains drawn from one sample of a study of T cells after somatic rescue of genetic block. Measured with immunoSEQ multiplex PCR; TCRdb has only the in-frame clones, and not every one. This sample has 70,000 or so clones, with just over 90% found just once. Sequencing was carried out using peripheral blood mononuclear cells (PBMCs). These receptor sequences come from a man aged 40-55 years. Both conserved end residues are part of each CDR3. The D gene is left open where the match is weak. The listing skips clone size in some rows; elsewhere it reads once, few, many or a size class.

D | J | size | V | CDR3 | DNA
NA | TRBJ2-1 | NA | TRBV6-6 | CASSYEEYNEQFF | TGTGCCAGCAGTTACGAAGAATACAATGAGCAGTTCTTC
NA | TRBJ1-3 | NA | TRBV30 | CAWGDSGNTIYF | TGTGCCTGGGGTGACAGCGGAAACACCATATATTTT
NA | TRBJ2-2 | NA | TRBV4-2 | CASSLEGGAPGELFF | TGTGCCAGCAGCCTGGAGGGGGGGGCCCCCGGGGAGCTGTTTTTT
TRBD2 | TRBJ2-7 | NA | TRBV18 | CASSASKTSGTPEQYF | TGTGCCAGCTCAGCATCTAAGACTAGCGGGACTCCAGAGCAGTACTTC
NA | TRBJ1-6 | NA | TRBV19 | CASSSRGGNSPLHF | TGTGCCAGTAGTAGCCGGGGAGGTAATTCACCCCTCCACTTT
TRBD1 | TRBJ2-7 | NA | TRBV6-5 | CASSYSGQTSSYEQYF | TGTGCCAGCAGTTACTCGGGACAGACCAGCTCCTACGAGCAGTACTTC
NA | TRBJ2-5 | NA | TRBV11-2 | CATGGRYQETQYF | TGTGCCACCGGGGGGCGCTACCAAGAGACCCAGTACTTC
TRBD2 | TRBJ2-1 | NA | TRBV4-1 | CASSQGAGGYNEQFF | TGCGCCAGCAGCCAAGGGGCGGGGGGTTACAATGAGCAGTTCTTC
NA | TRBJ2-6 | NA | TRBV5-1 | CASTPDGSGANVLTF | TGCGCCAGCACACCCGATGGCTCTGGGGCCAACGTCCTGACTTTC
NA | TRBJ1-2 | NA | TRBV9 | CASSVEARGIKGYTF | TGTGCCAGCAGCGTAGAGGCCCGGGGTATAAAGGGCTACACCTTC
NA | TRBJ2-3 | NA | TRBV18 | CASSPEDTTDTQYF | TGTGCCAGCTCACCAGAAGATACCACAGATACGCAGTATTTT
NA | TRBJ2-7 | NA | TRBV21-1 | CASSKPGDRGPYEQYF | TGTGCCAGCAGCAAACCCGGGGACAGGGGTCCCTACGAGCAGTACTTC
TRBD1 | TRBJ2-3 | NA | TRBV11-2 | CASSFRDRAEDTQYF | TGTGCCAGCAGCTTTAGGGACAGGGCAGAAGATACGCAGTATTTT
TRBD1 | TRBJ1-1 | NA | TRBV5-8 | CASSTRQGMNTEAFF | TGTGCCAGCAGCACCCGACAGGGGATGAACACTGAAGCTTTCTTT
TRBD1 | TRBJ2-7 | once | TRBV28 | CASSNQGDLISSYEQYF | TGTGCCAGCAGTAATCAGGGGGATCTTATTAGCTCCTACGAGCAGTACTTC
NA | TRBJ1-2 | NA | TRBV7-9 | CASSFDGGNYGYTF | TGTGCCAGCAGCTTTGACGGGGGGAACTATGGCTACACCTTC
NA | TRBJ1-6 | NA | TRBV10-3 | CARRPRVDSPLHF | TGTGCCAGAAGGCCCCGGGTAGATTCACCCCTCCACTTT
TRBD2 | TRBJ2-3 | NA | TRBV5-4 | CASSLWLAGDTQYF | TGTGCCAGCAGCTTGTGGTTAGCGGGAGATACGCAGTATTTT
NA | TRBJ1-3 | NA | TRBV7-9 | CASSPVSFVGNTIYF | TGTGCCAGCAGCCCCGTTAGCTTCGTTGGAAACACCATATATTTT
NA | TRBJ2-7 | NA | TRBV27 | CASSLGPQAAYEQYF | TGTGCCAGCAGTTTGGGGCCTCAGGCAGCCTACGAGCAGTACTTC
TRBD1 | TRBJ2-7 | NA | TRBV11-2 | CASTLGAGTGNHEQYF | TGTGCCAGCACCTTGGGGGCCGGGACAGGGAACCACGAGCAGTACTTC
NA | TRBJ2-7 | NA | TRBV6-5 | CASSYGGLTGYEQYF | TGTGCCAGCAGTTACGGCGGACTGACAGGCTACGAGCAGTACTTC
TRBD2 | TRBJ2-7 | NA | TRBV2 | CARRLAGGGEQYF | TGTGCCAGACGACTAGCGGGAGGGGGGGAGCAGTACTTC
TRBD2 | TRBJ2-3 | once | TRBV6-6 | CASSFLAGGLGDTQYF | TGTGCCAGCAGTTTCCTAGCGGGAGGCCTCGGAGATACGCAGTATTTT
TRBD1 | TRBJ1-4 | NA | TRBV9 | CASSVVRGRLKATNEKLFF | TGTGCCAGCAGCGTAGTCAGGGGGCGATTGAAGGCAACTAATGAAAAACTGTTTTTT
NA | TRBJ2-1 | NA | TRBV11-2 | CASSPQGLAQANEQFF | TGTGCCAGCAGCCCCCAGGGGCTAGCGCAGGCCAATGAGCAGTTCTTC
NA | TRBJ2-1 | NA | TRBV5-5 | CASSVLRGVQRYNEQFF | TGTGCCAGCAGCGTACTAAGGGGGGTTCAACGCTACAATGAGCAGTTCTTC
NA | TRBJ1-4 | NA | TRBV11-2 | CASRPTGLANEKLFF | TGTGCCAGCAGACCTACAGGGTTAGCTAATGAAAAACTGTTTTTT
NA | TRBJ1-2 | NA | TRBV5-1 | CASSSTGAEANYGYTF | TGCGCCAGCAGCTCAACCGGGGCAGAGGCCAACTATGGCTACACCTTC
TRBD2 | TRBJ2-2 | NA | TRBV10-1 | CASSASGGRTGELFF | TGCGCCAGCAGTGCTAGCGGGGGACGCACCGGGGAGCTGTTTTTT
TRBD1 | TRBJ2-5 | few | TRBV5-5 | CASSLALAGGRETQYF | TGTGCCAGCAGCTTGGCGTTGGCAGGGGGTAGGGAGACCCAGTACTTC
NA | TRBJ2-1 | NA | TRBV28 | CASSSLHGGFYNEQFF | TGTGCCAGCAGTTCACTACATGGGGGTTTTTACAATGAGCAGTTCTTC
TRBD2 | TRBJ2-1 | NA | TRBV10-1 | CASSGTSGGSSYNEQFF | TGCGCCAGCAGCGGGACTAGCGGGGGAAGCTCCTACAATGAGCAGTTCTTC
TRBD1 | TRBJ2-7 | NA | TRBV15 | CAAGDSSYEQYF | TGTGCCGCCGGGGACAGCTCCTACGAGCAGTACTTC
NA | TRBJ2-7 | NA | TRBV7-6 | CASSLGLAAEQYF | TGTGCCAGCAGCTTGGGGCTAGCAGCCGAGCAGTACTTC
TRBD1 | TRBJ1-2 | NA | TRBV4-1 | CASSQDTGQVFYGYTF | TGCGCCAGCAGCCAAGATACAGGACAGGTCTTCTATGGCTACACCTTC
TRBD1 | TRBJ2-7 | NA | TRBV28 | CASSSTPSGTGNEYF | TGTGCCAGCAGTTCTACCCCGTCCGGGACAGGAAATGAGTACTTC
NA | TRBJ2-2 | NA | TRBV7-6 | CASSLVDTGELFF | TGTGCCAGCAGCTTAGTGGACACCGGGGAGCTGTTTTTT
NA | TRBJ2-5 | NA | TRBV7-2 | CASSGRIGAPRETQYF | TGTGCCAGCAGCGGGCGGATCGGGGCCCCCAGGGAGACCCAGTACTTC
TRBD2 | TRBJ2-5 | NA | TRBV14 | CASSRSGTQETQYF | TGTGCCAGCAGCCGAAGCGGGACCCAAGAGACCCAGTACTTC
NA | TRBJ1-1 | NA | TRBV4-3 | CASSQGQGMNTEAFF | TGCGCCAGCAGCCAGGGGCAGGGAATGAACACTGAAGCTTTCTTT
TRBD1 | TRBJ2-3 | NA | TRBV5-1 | CASSLVPGGPDTQYF | TGCGCCAGCAGCTTGGTTCCAGGGGGCCCAGATACGCAGTATTTT
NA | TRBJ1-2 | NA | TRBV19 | CASSVGASYYNYGYTF | TGTGCCAGTAGTGTCGGGGCGAGTTACTATAACTATGGCTACACCTTC
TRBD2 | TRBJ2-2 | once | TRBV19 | CASSTPGLDTARTGELFF | TGTGCCAGTAGTACGCCGGGACTAGACACTGCTAGGACCGGGGAGCTGTTTTTT
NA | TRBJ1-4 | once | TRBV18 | CASSPTPLATNEKLFF | TGTGCCAGCTCACCGACTCCGCTAGCAACTAATGAAAAACTGTTTTTT
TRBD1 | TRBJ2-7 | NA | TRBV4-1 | CASSQDVDLGQELVYEQYF | TGCGCCAGCAGCCAAGATGTAGACCTGGGACAGGAATTGGTCTACGAGCAGTACTTC
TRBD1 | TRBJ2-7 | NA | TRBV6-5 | CASSYYRGSYEQYF | TGTGCCAGCAGTTACTACAGGGGGTCCTACGAGCAGTACTTC
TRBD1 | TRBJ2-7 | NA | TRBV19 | CASSKGGQSYEQYF | TGTGCCAGTAGTAAAGGGGGACAGTCCTACGAGCAGTACTTC
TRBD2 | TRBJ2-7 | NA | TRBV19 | CASSIRRGGLYEQYF | TGTGCCAGTAGTATTCGGCGGGGGGGCCTCTACGAGCAGTACTTC
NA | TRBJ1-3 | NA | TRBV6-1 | CASRADSSGNTIYF | TGTGCCAGCAGGGCTGACAGCTCTGGAAACACCATATATTTT
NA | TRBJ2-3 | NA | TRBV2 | CASNGRGTRTSTDTQYF | TGTGCCAGCAACGGACGTGGAACCCGCACTAGCACAGATACGCAGTATTTT
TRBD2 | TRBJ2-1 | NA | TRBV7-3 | CASSLGLRLRDEQFF | TGTGCCAGCAGCTTGGGACTACGCCTTAGGGATGAGCAGTTCTTC
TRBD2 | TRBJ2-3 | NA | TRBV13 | CASSIKRGGNTQYF | TGTGCCAGCAGTATTAAGCGGGGGGGGAATACGCAGTATTTT